This entry describes one T cell receptor (beta chain). The data derive from a study of blood T cell repertoires in COVID-19. Study-wide background: COVID-19 samples collected from the United States, Italy and Spain covered acute and convalescent phases. In each case, the material was cDNA or gDNA derived from T cells, B-cell-depleted T cells, or PBMCs.

Per the original methods: Nucleated cell number was recorded as an estimate derived from reference gene primer amplification. Using immunoSEQ multiplex PCR, the repertoire was profiled, and TCRdb retains in-frame clones only, with some absent. V and J calls plus clone size are reproduced from that table; the DNA served to infer D and trimming. The top ten hold around 1.2% of the sample, which has a few hundred thousand clones, around 88% seen once. The germline gives CDR1 SGHTA, CDR2 FQGTGA. CDR3 size: 17 residues. The J segment lost 5 bases and the V segment lost 5 bases, leaving 11 bases of the junction unmatched.

Sequenced material: peripheral blood. The receptor comes from a woman aged 45-60 years with acute or convalescent COVID-19. V gene TRBV7-3 combines with J gene TRBJ2-1; TRBD2 matches 11 bases. In DNA, the CDR3 is TGTGCCAGCAGCCTGGGACTAGCGGAACTCCGTCACAATGAGCAGTTCTTC. Encoded protein: CASSLGLAELRHNEQFF.